Shown below are 23 T cell receptor beta chains from a single sample sequenced in a study of T cell responses to AZD1222 COVID-19 vaccine. Data came from immunoSEQ multiplex PCR; TCRdb stores just in-frame clones and leaves some out. The sample consists of fewer than 70,000 clones, approximately 80% of them appearing once. The material sequenced was peripheral blood, taken 28 days after the second AZD1222 dose. All receptors come from an adult who received the AZD1222 COVID-19 vaccine.

This rearrangement joins TRBV19 to TRBJ2-2; D may be TRBD2 (6 bases). Germline V CDR1 and CDR2: LNHDA, SQIVND (reference sequence). Between the trimmed V and J ends, which lost 5 bases and 8 bases, there was a span of 15 bases. The CDR3 is made up of 14 amino acids. The CDR3 protein is CASSVWASAGELFF. For the CDR3, the DNA is TGTGCCAGTAGTGTTTGGGCTAGCGCGGGGGAGCTGTTTTTT.

The gene calls are TRBV13 and TRBJ1-4, with TRBD1 matching over 9 bases. CDR1 and CDR2 (germline): PRHDT, FYEKMQ (reference sequence). This CDR3 has 15 residues. The trim removed 5 bases at V and 8 bases at J, leaving 9 bases unmatched. This CDR3 is CASSQTGGEGEKLFF. In DNA form, the CDR3 reads TGTGCCAGCAGCCAAACAGGGGGCGAGGGAGAAAAACTGTTTTTT.

The CDR3 nucleotides are TGTGCCAGCAGCCTTGACTCCCATGGGTACGAGCAGTACTTC. It translates to CASSLDSHGYEQYF. J is TRBJ2-7 and V is TRBV9, with D uncertain. The CDR3 contains 14 residues. Trimming removed 4 bases from V and 4 bases from J, with 15 bases in between. Germline V gives CDR1 SGDLS, CDR2 YYNGEE.

Sample share makes this clone medium-sized. The chain couples TRBV28 to TRBJ2-7; D may correspond to TRBD1 or TRBD2 (6 bases each). CDR3 length: 14 residues. V was shortened by 3 bases and J by 2 bases, with 11 bases between the two germline ends. Germline values: CDR1 MDHEN, CDR2 SYDVKM. The CDR3 sequence: CASSFYREAYEQYF. As DNA, the CDR3 is TGTGCCAGCAGTTTTTACAGGGAGGCCTACGAGCAGTACTTC.

This chain joins TRBV6-5 and TRBJ1-3; D unresolved. This CDR3 spans 15 amino acids. V was pared by 6 bases and J by 0 bases, with 12 bases between. The V gene's germline CDR1 is MNHEY and CDR2 SVGAGI. CDR3: CASSLGFYSGNTIYF. The CDR3 region has the DNA TGTGCCAGCAGCTTAGGTTTTTACTCTGGAAACACCATATATTTT.

V and J are TRBV12-3 or TRBV12-4 and TRBJ1-2; possible D gene TRBD1, 5 bases. Trimming stripped 7 bases from V and 8 bases from J, with 17 bases between. The CDR3 has 13 amino acids. CDR3 region: CASNPGGTTGYTF. The CDR3, as DNA: TGTGCCAGCAACCCGGGCGGGACGACGGGCTACACCTTC.

The gene calls are TRBV7-2 and TRBJ2-2, with no clear D. This CDR3 has 14 amino acids. Germline V CDR1 and CDR2: SGHTA, FQGNSA. Deletions cut 5 bases from V and 2 bases from J, with 9 bases between. This CDR3 reads CASSPVVNTGELFF. The CDR3 DNA is TGTGCCAGCAGCCCGGTGGTAAACACCGGGGAGCTGTTTTTT.

The chain couples TRBV1 to TRBJ1-5; the DNA was not used to check the table's D call, TRBD1. TRBV1 corresponds to a pseudogene. The CDR3 spans 15 residues. This CDR3 reads CTSSRKQGPDQPQHF. The CDR3 coding sequence is TGCACCAGCAGCCGTAAACAGGGACCCGATCAGCCCCAGCATTTT.

The chain carries TRBV7-2 and TRBJ1-1; the match to TRBD1 covers 7 bases. V trimming: 5 bases; J trimming: 0 bases; junction bases outside the gene matches: 3. Germline loops: CDR1 SGHTA, CDR2 FQGNSA. CDR3 length equals 14 residues. CDR3 nucleotides: TGTGCCAGCAGCACCAGGGGGATGAACACTGAAGCTTTCTTT. The encoded protein is CASSTRGMNTEAFF.

The gene calls are TRBV14 and TRBJ1-6, with D hard to call. Germline-derived CDR1 and CDR2 are SGHDN and FVKESK. This CDR3 is built from 19 residues. V was clipped by 0 bases and J by 13 bases, with 28 bases between them. CDR3 DNA: TGTGCCAGCAGCCAAGATTCGCCCTATGGCGGTCTCCAGACGTCTCCCCTCCACTTT. As protein: CASSQDSPYGGLQTSPLHF.

A few counts support this clone. The rearrangement links TRBV7-7 to TRBJ2-7; D not resolved. CDR3 length: 13 amino acids. The germline gives CDR1 SSHAT, CDR2 FNYEAQ (reference sequence). The V end was cut by 1 base, the J end by 6 bases, with 10 bases between. CDR3 sequence: CASSLELQSEQYF. The CDR3 DNA sequence: TGTGCCAGCAGCTTAGAATTGCAGTCCGAGCAGTACTTC.

The V gene is TRBV10-3, the J gene TRBJ2-1; 11 bases line up with TRBD2. Germline CDR1 ENHRY, CDR2 SYGVKD. The CDR3 spans 16 residues. V was pared by 2 bases and J by 7 bases, with 7 bases of the junction left unmatched. Here the CDR3 reads CAISENSGGALNEQFF. The CDR3 nucleotides are TGTGCCATCAGTGAGAATAGCGGGGGGGCCCTTAATGAGCAGTTCTTC.

The chain employs TRBV7-9 and TRBJ1-3; weak D call: TRBD1 (5 bases). The CDR3 runs 15 residues. V was clipped by 5 bases and J by 2 bases, with 13 bases between them. Germline V gene lookup returns CDR1 SEHNR and CDR2 FQNEAQ (reference sequence). CDR3 sequence: CASSPSGTAGNTIYF. The CDR3 DNA follows: TGTGCCAGCAGCCCCTCCGGGACTGCTGGAAACACCATATATTTT.

This chain uses TRBV7-2 with TRBJ2-1, with a tentative D call TRBD2 (5 bases). This CDR3 contains 15 residues. Between the trimmed V and J ends, which lost 1 base and 7 bases, there was a span of 14 bases. CDR1 is SGHTA, CDR2 FQGNSA, per germline. CDR3 coding DNA: TGTGCCAGCAGCTTAGAGAGGGCAGTAAGAAATGAGCAGTTCTTC. This codes for CASSLERAVRNEQFF. Full variable domain (remainder filled in from reference TRBV7-2 and TRBJ2-1): GAGVSQSPSNKVTEKGKDVELRCDPISGHTALYWYRQSLGQGLEFLIYFQGNSAPDKSGLPSDRFSAERTGGSVSTLTIQRTQQEDSAVYLCASSLERAVRNEQFFGPGTRLTVL.

The chain is built from TRBV6-6 and TRBJ2-3; the D gene is possibly TRBD2 (5 bases). Trimming removed 10 bases at V and 4 bases at J, with 15 bases between. CDR1 MNHNY and CDR2 SVGAGI come from the germline V gene (reference sequence). CDR3 length: 13 amino acids. In DNA, the CDR3 is TGTGCCATTCGAAGGGAGTTAGCAGATACGCAGTATTTT. Translating it yields CAIRRELADTQYF.

The V call is TRBV27, the J call TRBJ2-7; 7 nucleotides align to TRBD1. The CDR3 consists of 16 residues. Per germline, CDR1 MNHEY and CDR2 SMNVEV (reference sequence). The J segment lost 1 base and the V segment lost 2 bases, leaving 8 bases of the junction unmatched. For the CDR3, the DNA is TGTGCCAGCAGTTTAGGAACCGGGACAGCTTCCTACGAGCAGTACTTC. Encoded protein: CASSLGTGTASYEQYF.

This chain uses TRBV19 with TRBJ1-4; D might be TRBD1 (5 bases). Per germline, CDR1 LNHDA and CDR2 SQIVND (reference sequence). Deletions cut 6 bases from V and 5 bases from J, with 16 bases between. The CDR3 is 15 residues long. The CDR3 reads CASSLRGGLNEKLFF. For the CDR3, the DNA is TGTGCCAGTAGCCTCCGGGGGGGGTTAAATGAAAAACTGTTTTTT.

This chain links TRBV5-6 with TRBJ2-3; D tentatively fits TRBD1 or TRBD2 (5 bases each). CDR1 and CDR2 (germline): SGHDT, YYEEEE. V lost 6 bases and J lost 2, with 19 bases in between. The CDR3 has 16 residues. CDR3 nucleotides: TGTGCCAGCACCTCGGGACCGCACCCCCACACAGATACGCAGTATTTT. It translates to CASTSGPHPHTDTQYF.

This clone has more than one count but fewer than ten. This chain uses TRBV10-2 with TRBJ2-7, with TRBD1 matching over 7 bases. CDR1 and CDR2 (germline): WSHSY, SAAADI. V shed 1 base, J shed 4 bases, and the junction held 7 bases outside the gene matches. This CDR3 is 15 amino acids long. The CDR3 reads CASSELTGTWYEQYF. In nucleotides, the CDR3 is TGCGCCAGCAGTGAGTTGACAGGGACCTGGTACGAGCAGTACTTC.

By frequency in the sample, this clone is medium-sized. V gene TRBV9 combines with J gene TRBJ1-2, with TRBD1 as a possible D gene (5 bases). Trimming cost V 1 base and J 0 bases, with 22 bases left between them. CDR3 size: 19 residues. Germline lookup yields CDR1 SGDLS and CDR2 YYNGEE. CDR3 nucleotides: TGTGCCAGCAGCGTATCCCCCAGGGAAAGCCGTATATCTAACTATGGCTACACCTTC. Its protein is CASSVSPRESRISNYGYTF.

This clone was observed a handful of times. This sample also contains other DNA sequences that code for the same CDR3. The chain links TRBV5-4 to TRBJ1-2, with a weak D call TRBD1 (5 bases). V was clipped by 0 bases and J by 2 bases, with 8 bases between them. The CDR3 runs to 14 residues. Germline V gene lookup returns CDR1 SGHNT and CDR2 YYREEE (reference sequence). The CDR3 loop is CASSLGGQNYGYTF. The DNA for the CDR3 is TGTGCCAGCAGCTTGGGGGGCCAGAACTATGGCTACACCTTC.

The chain has TRBV4-2 and TRBJ1-6; a weak D match, TRBD1 (5 bases). The V gene lost 4 bases and the J gene lost 3 bases, with 10 bases spanning the gap. CDR1 and CDR2 (germline): LGHNA, YNFKEQ. The length of the CDR3 is 15 residues. The CDR3, as DNA: TGTGCCAGCAGCCCTAGACAGTTCTATAATTCACCCCTCCACTTT. Amino acid sequence: CASSPRQFYNSPLHF.

V usage is TRBV6-1 and J usage is TRBJ2-5, with TRBD1 as a possible D gene (6 bases). The CDR3 spans 17 residues. Trimming took off 3 bases at V and 2 bases at J, with 19 bases between the two ends. The germline V gene encodes CDR1 MNHNS and CDR2 SASEGT. This chain's CDR3 is CASSDQLPGHPQETQYF. CDR3 nucleotide sequence: TGTGCCAGCAGTGACCAGCTGCCGGGACACCCACAAGAGACCCAGTACTTC.